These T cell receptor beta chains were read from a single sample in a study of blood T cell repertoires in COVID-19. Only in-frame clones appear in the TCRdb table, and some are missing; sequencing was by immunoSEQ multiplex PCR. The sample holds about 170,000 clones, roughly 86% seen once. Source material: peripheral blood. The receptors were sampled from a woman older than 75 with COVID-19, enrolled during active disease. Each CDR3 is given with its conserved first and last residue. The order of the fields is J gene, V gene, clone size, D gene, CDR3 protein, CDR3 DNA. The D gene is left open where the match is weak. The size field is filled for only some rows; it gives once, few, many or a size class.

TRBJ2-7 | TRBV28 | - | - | CASSSPWRGQLAREQYF | TGTGCCAGCAGTTCGCCTTGGAGGGGGCAACTAGCCCGGGAGCAGTACTTC
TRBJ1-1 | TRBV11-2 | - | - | CASSSSGARAFF | TGTGCCAGCAGCTCTTCAGGGGCGCGAGCTTTCTTT
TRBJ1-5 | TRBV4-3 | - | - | CASSLIQGRQPQHF | TGCGCCAGCAGCTTGATACAGGGACGTCAGCCCCAGCATTTT
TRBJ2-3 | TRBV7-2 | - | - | CASSLLRGASTDTQYF | TGTGCCAGCAGCTTACTACGGGGGGCTAGCACAGATACGCAGTATTTT
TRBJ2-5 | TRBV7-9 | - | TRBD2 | CASSPNPSGRPPYF | TGTGCCAGCAGCCCCAATCCTAGCGGGAGGCCCCCGTACTTC
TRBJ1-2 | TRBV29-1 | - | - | CSVAGMNYGYTF | TGCAGCGTTGCGGGGATGAACTATGGCTACACCTTC
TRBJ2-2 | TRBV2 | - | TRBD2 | CASSFQGAGGNGELFF | TGTGCCAGCTCATTCCAAGGGGCGGGAGGTAACGGGGAGCTGTTTTTT
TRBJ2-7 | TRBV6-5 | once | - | CASLVAGRAYEQYF | TGTGCCAGCCTTGTGGCAGGCAGGGCCTACGAGCAGTACTTC
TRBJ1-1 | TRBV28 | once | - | CASSSPWRNTEAFF | TGTGCCAGCAGTTCCCCTTGGAGGAACACTGAAGCTTTCTTT
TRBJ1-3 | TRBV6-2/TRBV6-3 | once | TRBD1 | CASSFDRGLNTIYF | TGTGCCAGCAGTTTCGACAGGGGGCTGAACACCATATATTTT
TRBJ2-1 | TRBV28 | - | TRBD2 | CASSLRPGTSGLYNEQFF | TGTGCCAGCAGCCTACGGCCAGGGACTAGCGGGCTATACAATGAGCAGTTCTTC
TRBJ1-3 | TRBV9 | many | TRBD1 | CASSFQGARGNTIYF | TGTGCCAGCAGCTTTCAGGGGGCGCGAGGAAACACCATATATTTT
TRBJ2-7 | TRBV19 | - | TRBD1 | CASSIAPGTASYEQYF | TGTGCCAGTAGTATAGCTCCCGGGACAGCCTCCTACGAGCAGTACTTC
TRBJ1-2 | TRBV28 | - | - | CASSPPAGTNYGYTF | TGTGCCAGCAGTCCACCGGCAGGGACTAACTATGGCTACACCTTC
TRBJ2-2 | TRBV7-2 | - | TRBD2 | CASSSQSSGRVGELFF | TGTGCCAGCAGCTCCCAATCCAGCGGGAGGGTCGGGGAGCTGTTTTTT
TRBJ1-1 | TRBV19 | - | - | CASSISYGGLVAFF | TGTGCCAGTAGTATTTCCTACGGGGGATTGGTGGCTTTCTTT
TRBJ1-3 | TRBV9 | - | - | CASMFRRQSDSGNTIYF | TGTGCCAGCATGTTTAGGAGACAGTCGGACTCTGGAAACACCATATATTTT
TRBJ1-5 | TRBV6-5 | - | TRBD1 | CASKDRAYSNQPQHF | TGTGCCAGCAAGGACAGGGCCTATAGCAATCAGCCCCAGCATTTT
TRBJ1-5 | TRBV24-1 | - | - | CATAGRGNQPQHF | TGTGCCACCGCGGGCCGGGGCAATCAGCCCCAGCATTTT
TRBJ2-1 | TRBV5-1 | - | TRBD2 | CASSGGLDSYNEQFF | TGCGCCAGCAGCGGCGGACTAGACTCCTACAATGAGCAGTTCTTC
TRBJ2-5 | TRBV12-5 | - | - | CASGSRFTSEETQYF | TGTGCTAGTGGTTCCCGGTTTACTTCGGAGGAGACCCAGTACTTC
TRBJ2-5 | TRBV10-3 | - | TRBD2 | CAISSGTSGSGETQYF | TGTGCCATCAGTTCCGGGACTAGCGGGAGCGGGGAGACCCAGTACTTC
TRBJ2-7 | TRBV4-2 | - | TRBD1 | CASSQQVTGTKPYEQYF | TGTGCCAGCAGCCAACAGGTGACAGGGACCAAACCCTACGAGCAGTACTTC
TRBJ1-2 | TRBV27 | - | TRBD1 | CASSYYRPPGQGKVRYYGYTF | TGTGCCAGCAGTTATTACCGACCACCGGGACAGGGGAAAGTTAGGTACTATGGCTACACCTTC
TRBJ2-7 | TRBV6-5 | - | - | CASSYGQSPRYEQYF | TGTGCCAGCAGTTACGGACAGTCTCCTCGCTACGAGCAGTACTTC
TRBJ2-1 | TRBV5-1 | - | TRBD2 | CASSQSGTSGYNEQFF | TGCGCCAGCAGCCAATCCGGGACTAGCGGTTACAATGAGCAGTTCTTC
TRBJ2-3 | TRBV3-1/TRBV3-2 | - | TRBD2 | CASSQTSGSTYF | TGTGCCAGCAGCCAGACTAGCGGGAGTACGTATTTT
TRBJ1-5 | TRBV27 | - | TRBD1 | CASSEKGQFNQPQHF | TGTGCCAGCAGCGAAAAGGGACAGTTCAATCAGCCCCAGCATTTT
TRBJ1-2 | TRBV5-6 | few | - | CASSLSGGRSYGYTF | TGTGCCAGCAGCTTGTCGGGGGGCAGGTCATATGGCTACACCTTC
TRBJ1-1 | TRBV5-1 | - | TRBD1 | CASSDGQGVTEAFF | TGCGCCAGCAGCGACGGACAGGGGGTCACTGAAGCTTTCTTT
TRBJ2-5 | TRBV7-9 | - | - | CASSLVGGQETQYF | TGTGCCAGCAGCTTAGTGGGGGGTCAAGAGACCCAGTACTTC
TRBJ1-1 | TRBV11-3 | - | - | CASSLEMWGRENTEAFF | TGTGCCAGCAGCTTAGAAATGTGGGGCAGGGAGAACACTGAAGCTTTCTTT
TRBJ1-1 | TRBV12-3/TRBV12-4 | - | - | CASSTPPGREAFF | TGTGCCAGCAGTACGCCACCTGGCAGAGAAGCTTTCTTT
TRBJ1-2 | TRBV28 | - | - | CASSYIRDRESLHGYTF | TGTGCCAGCAGTTACATTCGGGATAGGGAGTCTTTACATGGCTACACCTTC
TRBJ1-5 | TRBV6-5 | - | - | CASSRQGGVQPQHF | TGTGCCAGCAGTAGGCAGGGAGGCGTTCAGCCCCAGCATTTT
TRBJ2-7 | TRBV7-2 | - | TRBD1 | CASSKEGASYEQYF | TGTGCCAGCAGCAAAGAGGGGGCGAGCTACGAGCAGTACTTC
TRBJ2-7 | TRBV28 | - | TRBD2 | CASSLAAGGSSGEQYF | TGTGCCAGCAGTTTAGCTGCGGGAGGGTCCTCGGGGGAGCAGTACTTC
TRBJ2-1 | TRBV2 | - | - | CASSEQLVNEQFF | TGTGCCAGCAGTGAACAACTAGTCAATGAGCAGTTCTTC
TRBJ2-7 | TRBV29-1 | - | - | CSVGTSSYEQYF | TGCAGCGTTGGTACCAGCTCCTACGAGCAGTACTTC
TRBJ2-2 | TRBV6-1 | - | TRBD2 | CASSEALKTSVFGGELFF | TGTGCCAGCAGTGAAGCGCTTAAGACTAGCGTATTCGGCGGGGAGCTGTTTTTT
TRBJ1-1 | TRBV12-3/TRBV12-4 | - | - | CASSLSGSGAFF | TGTGCCAGCAGTTTGTCTGGCTCGGGTGCTTTCTTT
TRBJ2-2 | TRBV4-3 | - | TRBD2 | CASSWTSGSFTGELFF | TGCGCCAGCAGTTGGACTAGCGGGAGTTTCACCGGGGAGCTGTTTTTT
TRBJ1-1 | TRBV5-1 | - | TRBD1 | CASSTGQGARDTEAFF | TGCGCCAGCAGCACAGGACAGGGGGCGCGGGACACTGAAGCTTTCTTT
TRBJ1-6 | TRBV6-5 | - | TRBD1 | CASSYLDRDDSPLHF | TGTGCCAGCAGTTACCTAGACAGGGATGATTCACCCCTCCACTTT
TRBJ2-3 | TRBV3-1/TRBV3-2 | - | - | CASSQDYGSDTQYF | TGTGCCAGCAGCCAAGATTACGGTTCAGATACGCAGTATTTT
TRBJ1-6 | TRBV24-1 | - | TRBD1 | CATSEGGRGYSPLHF | TGTGCCACCAGTGAAGGGGGCCGGGGATATTCACCCCTCCACTTT
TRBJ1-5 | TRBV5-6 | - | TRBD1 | CASSFRQGASNQPQHF | TGTGCCAGCAGCTTCCGACAGGGGGCGAGCAATCAGCCCCAGCATTTT